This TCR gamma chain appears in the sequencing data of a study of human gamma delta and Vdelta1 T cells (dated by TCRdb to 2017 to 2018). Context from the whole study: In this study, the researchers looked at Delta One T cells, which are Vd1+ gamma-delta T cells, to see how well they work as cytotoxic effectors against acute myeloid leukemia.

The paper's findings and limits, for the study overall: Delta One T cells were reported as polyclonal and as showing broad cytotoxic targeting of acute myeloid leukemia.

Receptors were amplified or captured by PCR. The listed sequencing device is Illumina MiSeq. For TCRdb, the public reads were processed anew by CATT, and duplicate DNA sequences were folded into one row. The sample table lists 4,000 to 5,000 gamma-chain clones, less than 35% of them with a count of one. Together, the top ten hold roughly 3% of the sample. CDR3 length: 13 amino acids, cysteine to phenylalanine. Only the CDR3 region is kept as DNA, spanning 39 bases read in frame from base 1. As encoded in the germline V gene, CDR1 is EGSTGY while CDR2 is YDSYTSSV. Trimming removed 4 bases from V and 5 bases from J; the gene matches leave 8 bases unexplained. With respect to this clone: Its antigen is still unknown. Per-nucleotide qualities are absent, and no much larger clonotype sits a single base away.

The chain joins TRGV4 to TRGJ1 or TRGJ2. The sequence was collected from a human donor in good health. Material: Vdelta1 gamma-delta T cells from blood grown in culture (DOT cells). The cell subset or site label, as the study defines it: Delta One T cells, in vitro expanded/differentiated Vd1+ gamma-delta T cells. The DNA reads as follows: TGTGCCACCTGGGACGGGTTGGATTATAAGAAACTCTTT. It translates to CATWDGLDYKKLF.